The present TCR beta chain was sequenced within a study of T cells after yellow fever vaccination. General observations from the study: Most clones from primary vaccination resurfaced after the booster (approximately 96% CD4, around 90% CD8). A faster peak, day 5 versus 15, was reached by the weaker secondary response. Repertoires obtained by FACS sorting could include abundant clonotypes that entered as contaminants from the bulk population.

Template-switching 5'RACE yielded the TCR cDNA; a universal primer site and UMIs were added in the process. TCRdb re-called the 5' RACE reads through MiXCR, storing one row per CDR3 protein. Found here are under 300,000 distinct CDR3 sequences, 6.9% of them singletons; the top ten hold approximately 0.87%. This clonotype was detected only a few times. The antigen remains undetermined. The V end was cut by 4 bases, the J end by 11 bases, with 15 bases between. There are 13 residues in the CDR3. In germline, CDR1 is SGHKS, CDR2 YYEKEE (reference sequence). The input for sequencing was CD4+ T cells sorted from PBMCs, taken 15 days after the yellow fever booster vaccination. The chain recombines TRBV5-5 with TRBJ1-4; no reliable D call. This TCR derives from a man aged 25-45 years who received the YFV17D yellow fever vaccine. CDR3 in DNA: TGTGCCAGCAGCCCCCGGGATGGAGAGAAACTGTTTTTT. It encodes CASSPRDGEKLFF.